The rows below give T cell receptor beta chains drawn from one sample of a study of blood T cell repertoires in COVID-19. This table comes from immunoSEQ multiplex PCR, and its TCRdb copy is limited to in-frame clones, with some not included. The sample includes under 300,000 clones, roughly four fifths of them seen just once. Sequencing used peripheral blood. The receptors were gathered from a woman under 30 with acute or convalescent COVID-19. CDR3s include the opening cysteine and the closing phenylalanine or tryptophan. D genes are given only for firm matches. Part of the rows lack a size; the others show once, few, many or a class for expanded clones.

D gene: TRBD2
J gene: TRBJ2-7
V gene: TRBV19
clone size: few
CDR3 DNA: TGTGCCAGTAGTACGGGACTAGCGGGAATCTACGAGCAGTACTTC
CDR3 protein: CASSTGLAGIYEQYF

D gene: TRBD2
J gene: TRBJ2-1
V gene: TRBV9
clone size: -
CDR3 DNA: TGTGCCAGCAGTCGACTAGCGGGAGGAGGCAATGAGCAGTTCTTC
CDR3 protein: CASSRLAGGGNEQFF

D gene: -
J gene: TRBJ1-1
V gene: TRBV6-2/TRBV6-3
clone size: -
CDR3 DNA: TGTGCCAGCAGTTACCGGTCGGACACTGAAGCTTTCTTT
CDR3 protein: CASSYRSDTEAFF

D gene: TRBD1
J gene: TRBJ1-1
V gene: TRBV6-5
clone size: -
CDR3 DNA: TGTGCCAGCAGTCGGGACAGCCTGGGGAACACTGAAGCTTTCTTT
CDR3 protein: CASSRDSLGNTEAFF

D gene: -
J gene: TRBJ2-5
V gene: TRBV13
clone size: -
CDR3 DNA: TGTGCCAGCAGCTCCCGTTGGGAGGACCAAGAGACCCAGTACTTC
CDR3 protein: CASSSRWEDQETQYF

D gene: -
J gene: TRBJ1-2
V gene: TRBV19
clone size: -
CDR3 DNA: TGTGCCAGTAGTGCCCCTCCCCCGGGGGGGACGGCCTATGGCTACACCTTC
CDR3 protein: CASSAPPPGGTAYGYTF

D gene: TRBD2
J gene: TRBJ2-5
V gene: TRBV7-9
clone size: few
CDR3 DNA: TGTGCCAGCAGCGCGGGACTAGCGGGAGGAGAGACCCAGTACTTC
CDR3 protein: CASSAGLAGGETQYF

D gene: -
J gene: TRBJ1-2
V gene: TRBV19
clone size: -
CDR3 DNA: TGTGCCAGTAGTATAATCCCCAGGGTTTTGGATGGCTACACCTTC
CDR3 protein: CASSIIPRVLDGYTF

D gene: TRBD1
J gene: TRBJ2-7
V gene: TRBV24-1
clone size: -
CDR3 DNA: TGTGCCACCAGTGAACCCGGGACAGGCCGCTACGAGCAGTACTTC
CDR3 protein: CATSEPGTGRYEQYF

D gene: TRBD2
J gene: TRBJ2-2
V gene: TRBV7-2
clone size: few
CDR3 DNA: TGTGCCAGCAGCCATGGGACTAGCCTTAACACCGGGGAGCTGTTTTTT
CDR3 protein: CASSHGTSLNTGELFF

D gene: -
J gene: TRBJ1-2
V gene: TRBV28
clone size: few
CDR3 DNA: TGTGCCAGCAGTTTTTCTGAGGGCCGGGGCTATGGCTACACCTTC
CDR3 protein: CASSFSEGRGYGYTF

D gene: -
J gene: TRBJ2-1
V gene: TRBV25-1
clone size: once
CDR3 DNA: TGTGCCAGCAGTGCCCACAGTGATTCCTTACCCTACAATGAGCAGTTCTTC
CDR3 protein: CASSAHSDSLPYNEQFF

D gene: TRBD2
J gene: TRBJ2-3
V gene: TRBV15
clone size: -
CDR3 DNA: TGTGCCACCAGCGGGGGACTAGCGGGAGGGGGCACAGATACGCAGTATTTT
CDR3 protein: CATSGGLAGGGTDTQYF

D gene: -
J gene: TRBJ1-2
V gene: TRBV28
clone size: -
CDR3 DNA: TGTGCCAGCAGTTCCCACGTCCGGGGGAACTATGGCTACACCTTC
CDR3 protein: CASSSHVRGNYGYTF

D gene: -
J gene: TRBJ1-2
V gene: TRBV7-2
clone size: -
CDR3 DNA: TGTGCCAGCAGCTTAAAAGGGGCCCTATCGCGTGGCTACACCTTC
CDR3 protein: CASSLKGALSRGYTF

D gene: TRBD1
J gene: TRBJ2-5
V gene: TRBV9
clone size: -
CDR3 DNA: TGTGCCAGCAGCGGGACAGGGTTCGAGACCCAGTACTTC
CDR3 protein: CASSGTGFETQYF

D gene: -
J gene: TRBJ2-3
V gene: TRBV5-8
clone size: -
CDR3 DNA: TGTGCCAGCAGCTTGGGAGGACTCGTCACAGATACGCAGTATTTT
CDR3 protein: CASSLGGLVTDTQYF

D gene: -
J gene: TRBJ2-1
V gene: TRBV11-2
clone size: -
CDR3 DNA: TGTGCCAGCAGCTTAACGGGAGACGCCTACAATGAGCAGTTCTTC
CDR3 protein: CASSLTGDAYNEQFF

D gene: -
J gene: TRBJ2-7
V gene: TRBV7-2
clone size: -
CDR3 DNA: TGTGCCAGCAGCCCGGGGTGGGCTTCCGACGAGCAGTACTTC
CDR3 protein: CASSPGWASDEQYF

D gene: TRBD1
J gene: TRBJ1-2
V gene: TRBV5-4
clone size: -
CDR3 DNA: TGTGCCAGCAGCCTGGGACAGGGGGGGCATGGCTACACCTTC
CDR3 protein: CASSLGQGGHGYTF

D gene: -
J gene: TRBJ1-1
V gene: TRBV30
clone size: -
CDR3 DNA: TGTGCCTGGATGTCCGGTTGGGACATTCTGAACACTGAAGCTTTCTTT
CDR3 protein: CAWMSGWDILNTEAFF

D gene: TRBD2
J gene: TRBJ2-7
V gene: TRBV6-2/TRBV6-3
clone size: many
CDR3 DNA: TGTGCCAGCAGTTACCGCGGGAGGGCCCCCTACGAGCAGTACTTC
CDR3 protein: CASSYRGRAPYEQYF

D gene: -
J gene: TRBJ2-5
V gene: TRBV30
clone size: -
CDR3 DNA: TGTGCCTGGAGTGTTGGTCACGGTGGGACCCAGTACTTC
CDR3 protein: CAWSVGHGGTQYF

D gene: -
J gene: TRBJ2-3
V gene: TRBV7-8
clone size: -
CDR3 DNA: TGTGCCAGCAGCCGAAGGCCTAGCGCCAACCGGAGAACGCAGTATTTT
CDR3 protein: CASSRRPSANRRTQYF

D gene: TRBD1
J gene: TRBJ2-5
V gene: TRBV27
clone size: -
CDR3 DNA: TGTGCCAGCAGCCTCACAGGGGGCTCTATCGTAGAGACCCAGTACTTC
CDR3 protein: CASSLTGGSIVETQYF

D gene: TRBD1
J gene: TRBJ2-1
V gene: TRBV5-1
clone size: -
CDR3 DNA: TGCGCCAGCAGCTTCACAGGGGCTTTTGGCAATGAGCAGTTCTTC
CDR3 protein: CASSFTGAFGNEQFF

D gene: TRBD1
J gene: TRBJ1-2
V gene: TRBV18
clone size: -
CDR3 DNA: TGTGCCAGCTCACAGGGGGCTGACTATGGCTACACCTTC
CDR3 protein: CASSQGADYGYTF

D gene: TRBD1
J gene: TRBJ2-2
V gene: TRBV7-8
clone size: -
CDR3 DNA: TGTGCCAGCAGCCTTCAGAGGACAGGGATTACCGGGGAGCTGTTTTTT
CDR3 protein: CASSLQRTGITGELFF

D gene: TRBD1
J gene: TRBJ2-2
V gene: TRBV4-3
clone size: -
CDR3 DNA: TGCGCCAGCAGCCCCGGGACAGGCGCCGGGGAGCTGTTTTTT
CDR3 protein: CASSPGTGAGELFF

D gene: -
J gene: TRBJ2-7
V gene: TRBV5-8
clone size: many
CDR3 DNA: TGTGCCAGCAGCCTGTTCATGAGGGCTCGACCGGGGGAGCAGTACTTC
CDR3 protein: CASSLFMRARPGEQYF

D gene: -
J gene: TRBJ1-2
V gene: TRBV27
clone size: -
CDR3 DNA: TGTGCCAGCAGTTTCGGGGGGGCAGGGGGCTACACCTTC
CDR3 protein: CASSFGGAGGYTF

D gene: TRBD1
J gene: TRBJ1-1
V gene: TRBV6-6
clone size: -
CDR3 DNA: TGTGCCAGCAGAAGACAGGGAAGCAGCACTGAAGCTTTCTTT
CDR3 protein: CASRRQGSSTEAFF

D gene: TRBD1
J gene: TRBJ1-6
V gene: TRBV5-1
clone size: many
CDR3 DNA: TGCGCCAGCAGCGTGGGACAGGGGGGTGGTAATTCACCCCTCCACTTT
CDR3 protein: CASSVGQGGGNSPLHF

D gene: -
J gene: TRBJ1-1
V gene: TRBV7-2
clone size: few
CDR3 DNA: TGTGCCAGCAGCTTGACAGGTCGCAACACTGAAGCTTTCTTT
CDR3 protein: CASSLTGRNTEAFF

D gene: -
J gene: TRBJ1-6
V gene: TRBV11-2
clone size: -
CDR3 DNA: TGTGCCAGCAGCCCAGGTTTTTGGCCGACACCCCTCCACTTT
CDR3 protein: CASSPGFWPTPLHF

D gene: -
J gene: TRBJ2-7
V gene: TRBV9
clone size: few
CDR3 DNA: TGTGCCAGCAGCGCACGGTCCTACGAGCAGTACTTC
CDR3 protein: CASSARSYEQYF

D gene: -
J gene: TRBJ1-3
V gene: TRBV25-1
clone size: -
CDR3 DNA: TGTGCCAGCAGTGATGGAGCTTCTGGAAACACCATATATTTT
CDR3 protein: CASSDGASGNTIYF

D gene: -
J gene: TRBJ1-4
V gene: TRBV25-1
clone size: -
CDR3 DNA: TGTGCCAGCGGGGGGGGTGAAAAACTGTTTTTT
CDR3 protein: CASGGGEKLFF

D gene: -
J gene: TRBJ2-3
V gene: TRBV5-4
clone size: -
CDR3 DNA: TGTGCCAGCAGCTTCGAGGGAGGATACACAGATACGCAGTATTTT
CDR3 protein: CASSFEGGYTDTQYF

D gene: TRBD1
J gene: TRBJ1-6
V gene: TRBV9
clone size: few
CDR3 DNA: TGTGCCAGCAGCGTCCAGGGGGCCAATTCACCCCTCCACTTT
CDR3 protein: CASSVQGANSPLHF

D gene: -
J gene: TRBJ2-7
V gene: TRBV2
clone size: once
CDR3 DNA: TGTGCCAGCAGTGGGGAGGCCTTGCTTGCTTACGAGCAGTACTTC
CDR3 protein: CASSGEALLAYEQYF

D gene: TRBD2
J gene: TRBJ2-1
V gene: TRBV19
clone size: -
CDR3 DNA: TGTGCCAGTAGTAAAACGGGACTAGCGGGAGGTAATGAGCAGTTCTTC
CDR3 protein: CASSKTGLAGGNEQFF

D gene: TRBD2
J gene: TRBJ2-1
V gene: TRBV6-2/TRBV6-3
clone size: -
CDR3 DNA: TGTGCCAGCAGTTCTAGCGGGAGCTCCTACAATGAGCAGTTCTTC
CDR3 protein: CASSSSGSSYNEQFF

D gene: TRBD2
J gene: TRBJ2-1
V gene: TRBV6-6
clone size: once
CDR3 DNA: TGTGCCAGCCGAAAACTCGGGGGGAACAATGAGCAGTTCTTC
CDR3 protein: CASRKLGGNNEQFF

D gene: -
J gene: TRBJ1-2
V gene: TRBV7-2
clone size: -
CDR3 DNA: TGTGCCAGCAGCCTTCCCGGGACACATAACTATGGCTACACCTTC
CDR3 protein: CASSLPGTHNYGYTF

D gene: -
J gene: TRBJ2-7
V gene: TRBV10-2
clone size: few
CDR3 DNA: TGCGCCAGCAGGGGACTCGGGACCTACGAGCAGTACTTC
CDR3 protein: CASRGLGTYEQYF

D gene: -
J gene: TRBJ1-1
V gene: TRBV6-5
clone size: -
CDR3 DNA: TGTGCCAGTGCACAACACACTGAAGCTTTCTTT
CDR3 protein: CASAQHTEAFF

D gene: TRBD2
J gene: TRBJ2-2
V gene: TRBV5-1
clone size: once
CDR3 DNA: TGCGCCAGGACCCCACTAGCGGGAGTAGATACCGGGGAGCTGTTTTTT
CDR3 protein: CARTPLAGVDTGELFF

D gene: -
J gene: TRBJ1-6
V gene: TRBV4-1
clone size: once
CDR3 DNA: TGCGCCAGCAGCCAGGCGGACAGCCCGAGCTCCTATAATTCACCCCTCCACTTT
CDR3 protein: CASSQADSPSSYNSPLHF

D gene: -
J gene: TRBJ1-3
V gene: TRBV30
clone size: -
CDR3 DNA: TGTGCCTGGAGCACAGATTCTGGAAACACCATATATTTT
CDR3 protein: CAWSTDSGNTIYF

D gene: -
J gene: TRBJ2-3
V gene: TRBV14
clone size: -
CDR3 DNA: TGTGCCAGCAGCCAATTAGCGGATTCAGATACGCAGTATTTT
CDR3 protein: CASSQLADSDTQYF